This is a list of T cell receptor beta chains from one sample in a study of patients and donors after allogeneic stem cell transplantation. TCRdb processed the RT-PCR reads anew with MiXCR; each CDR3 protein has one entry. The repertoire consists of around 170,000 distinct CDR3 sequences, with 24% occurring once and the leading ten covering about 24%. Sequencing used blood, either unsorted or a sorted T cell fraction (not recorded which). The source of these receptors is a human donor who was either an allogeneic HSCT recipient or a stem cell or donor lymphocyte infusion donor (not recorded which). It is not recorded whose cells these are; they may come from a transplant donor. The CDR3 runs from the conserved cysteine through the conserved F or W. A D gene is named only where the DNA matches it firmly. Clone size is given for some rows only: seen once, a few or many times, or a class if the clone is expanded.

DNA,CDR3,V,J,D,size
TGTGCCAGCAGTTTAATAGGGGGAACCGGGGAGCTGTTTTTT,CASSLIGGTGELFF,TRBV27,TRBJ2-2,NA,NA
TGTGCCAGCAGCGAAGAGGACAGGGGTTGGGATTCACCCCTCCACTTT,CASSEEDRGWDSPLHF,TRBV9,TRBJ1-6,TRBD1,few
TGTGCCAGCGGGACAAACAATGAGCAGTTCTTC,CASGTNNEQFF,TRBV12-3/TRBV12-4,TRBJ2-1,NA,NA
TGTGCCATCTGCCGTAGCCTCAAAGATACGCAGTATTTT,CAICRSLKDTQYF,TRBV10-3,TRBJ2-3,NA,NA
TGCAGCGCTAAAAGACAGGGGAACACCGGGGAGCTGTTTTTT,CSAKRQGNTGELFF,TRBV29-1,TRBJ2-2,TRBD1,NA
TGCGCCAGCAGCCAAGGGGCTCATGGGGGTGAGCAGTTCTTC,CASSQGAHGGEQFF,TRBV4-3,TRBJ2-1,NA,many
TGTGCCAGCAGCTTAGGAGCCCCCGGGGAGCAGTTCTTC,CASSLGAPGEQFF,TRBV7-9,TRBJ2-1,NA,NA
TGTGCCAGCAGTGAACAGGGGGCGATCGCAGATACGCAGTATTTT,CASSEQGAIADTQYF,TRBV25-1,TRBJ2-3,TRBD1,NA
TGTGCCAGCAGTTTTAATCCCCAGGGTAGGACACCCACTGAAGCTTTCTTT,CASSFNPQGRTPTEAFF,TRBV12-3/TRBV12-4,TRBJ1-1,NA,NA
TGTGCCAGCAGCCAAGGCTTTTCCGGGGGGACAGATACGCAGTATTTT,CASSQGFSGGTDTQYF,TRBV4-2,TRBJ2-3,TRBD2,few
TGTGCCAGCAGCTTAGACTGGGCCCAAGAGACCCAGTACTTC,CASSLDWAQETQYF,TRBV7-2,TRBJ2-5,NA,NA
TGCGCCAGCAGCTTATTAGCCATACAAGAGACCCAGTACTTC,CASSLLAIQETQYF,TRBV5-1,TRBJ2-5,NA,few
TGCGCCAGCAGCTCGGAGGTAGCGGGCCCTGCAGCAGATACGCAGTATTTT,CASSSEVAGPAADTQYF,TRBV5-1,TRBJ2-3,TRBD2,NA
TGTGCCAGCTCACTTACGACAGATAGCAATCAGCCCCAGCATTTT,CASSLTTDSNQPQHF,TRBV18,TRBJ1-5,NA,few
TGTGCCAGCAGCAAAGCGCAAGGGTGTAACAATGAGCAGTTCTTC,CASSKAQGCNNEQFF,TRBV21-1,TRBJ2-1,NA,NA
TGTGCCAGCAGCCTGCATCAGGGCAGCTCTGGAAACACCATATATTTT,CASSLHQGSSGNTIYF,TRBV7-2,TRBJ1-3,NA,few
TGCGCCAGCAGCCCCAGGACAGCCTACGAGCAGTACTTC,CASSPRTAYEQYF,TRBV5-1,TRBJ2-7,NA,few
TGCAGCGCTATAAGGACAGGGACGGAGACCCAGTACTTC,CSAIRTGTETQYF,TRBV29-1,TRBJ2-5,TRBD1,NA
TGCAGTGCTAGAGATGTCCCGACAGGGACTAACTATGGCTACACCTTC,CSARDVPTGTNYGYTF,TRBV20-1,TRBJ1-2,TRBD1,NA
TGCGCCAGCAGCTTGGGTCCTGTATCCTACGAGCAGTACTTC,CASSLGPVSYEQYF,TRBV5-1,TRBJ2-7,NA,NA
TGTGCCAGCGAAGAGGGGACTAGAGGGACCCAGTACTTC,CASEEGTRGTQYF,TRBV6-1,TRBJ2-5,TRBD2,few
TGTGCCAGCAGTTTCCAGGATGGGAATGGCTACACCTTC,CASSFQDGNGYTF,TRBV6-2/TRBV6-3,TRBJ1-2,NA,few
TGTGCCAGCAGTTCCGGGGGGGCCGGCGTGAATGAGCAGTTCTTC,CASSSGGAGVNEQFF,TRBV12-3/TRBV12-4,TRBJ2-1,TRBD2,NA
TGCAGCGTTGTCACCGGGAGGGGTTATGAGCAGTTCTTC,CSVVTGRGYEQFF,TRBV29-1,TRBJ2-1,TRBD2,NA
TGCAGTGCCAAACAGGGGAAGGATGAAAAACTGTTTTTT,CSAKQGKDEKLFF,TRBV20-1,TRBJ1-4,TRBD1,NA
TGCAGTGCTAGAGATCAGACAGGGGCCATTTACAATGAGCAGTTCTTC,CSARDQTGAIYNEQFF,TRBV20-1,TRBJ2-1,TRBD1,NA
TGTGCCAGCAGCTTAGGGTACAGGGACACTGAAGCTTTCTTT,CASSLGYRDTEAFF,TRBV7-2,TRBJ1-1,NA,many
TGTGCCAGCAGCAGCCGTAAACCAGGGACGGGGTGCGATGGCTACACCTTC,CASSSRKPGTGCDGYTF,TRBV12-3/TRBV12-4,TRBJ1-2,NA,few
TGTGCCAGCAGTATCTCTAGGGGGCCCTATGGCTACACCTTC,CASSISRGPYGYTF,TRBV27,TRBJ1-2,TRBD1,few
TGTGCCAGCAGTGCTCGGGAGGATCAGCCCCAGCATTTT,CASSAREDQPQHF,TRBV6-1,TRBJ1-5,NA,NA
TGTGCCAGCAGCGCGTTGGCCTCTGGAAACACCATATATTTT,CASSALASGNTIYF,TRBV2,TRBJ1-3,NA,NA
TGTGCCAGTAGTAAATCCAGCGGCAGCTCCTACAATGAGCAGTTCTTC,CASSKSSGSSYNEQFF,TRBV19,TRBJ2-1,NA,NA
TGTGCCACGACCCGGGGGGCTAATGAAAAACTGTTTTTT,CATTRGANEKLFF,TRBV10-3,TRBJ1-4,NA,NA